The rows below give T cell receptor beta chains drawn from one sample of a study of cytomegalovirus exposure and HLA in healthy donors. Here immunoSEQ multiplex PCR was the method, and the copy in TCRdb shows in-frame clones only, minus some. The data contain about 190,000 clones, about 77% of them singletons. The sequencing input was PBMCs. The source of these receptors is a woman in her thirties in good health and CMV-seropositive. CDR3s include the opening cysteine and the closing phenylalanine or tryptophan. D genes are given only for firm matches. Rows give clone size only sometimes, using once, few, many, or a class for an expanded clone.

J: TRBJ1-4; D: TRBD1; size: few; V: TRBV7-9; DNA: TGTGCCAGCAGCCTCGGACAGGGGGGAGAAAAACTGTTTTTT; CDR3: CASSLGQGGEKLFF
J: TRBJ2-1; D: NA; size: NA; V: TRBV9; DNA: TGTGCCAGCAGCGTAGAAGGGGGCTCCTACAATGAGCAGTTCTTC; CDR3: CASSVEGGSYNEQFF
J: TRBJ1-1; D: NA; size: NA; V: TRBV19; DNA: TGTGCCAGTAGTGAGACTGGGTTCATAGCTTTCTTT; CDR3: CASSETGFIAFF
J: TRBJ1-2; D: NA; size: NA; V: TRBV19; DNA: TGTGCCACCCGTCGACAGGCGGGCTATGGCTACACCTTC; CDR3: CATRRQAGYGYTF
J: TRBJ2-4; D: TRBD1; size: NA; V: TRBV7-8; DNA: TGTGCCAGCAGCTTAGAGGCAGGGGGATTAATTTCGTACTTC; CDR3: CASSLEAGGLISYF
J: TRBJ2-2; D: NA; size: NA; V: TRBV15; DNA: TGTGCCACCAGCAGAGATAGCCCCGGGGTGACCGGGGAGCTGTTTTTT; CDR3: CATSRDSPGVTGELFF
J: TRBJ1-5; D: NA; size: NA; V: TRBV30; DNA: TGTGCCTGGAACAGTGTTCGCAATCAGCCCCAGCATTTT; CDR3: CAWNSVRNQPQHF
J: TRBJ1-2; D: TRBD1; size: NA; V: TRBV28; DNA: TGTGCCAGCAGTTTAGGGGACAGGGCCTATGGCTACACCTTC; CDR3: CASSLGDRAYGYTF
J: TRBJ2-2; D: NA; size: NA; V: TRBV6-5; DNA: TGTGCCAGCAGTTACTCGATGGGACAACACACCGGGGAGCTGTTTTTT; CDR3: CASSYSMGQHTGELFF
J: TRBJ1-2; D: NA; size: NA; V: TRBV9; DNA: TGTGCCAGCAGCCTTTCAGGGGTCGGCTACACCTTC; CDR3: CASSLSGVGYTF